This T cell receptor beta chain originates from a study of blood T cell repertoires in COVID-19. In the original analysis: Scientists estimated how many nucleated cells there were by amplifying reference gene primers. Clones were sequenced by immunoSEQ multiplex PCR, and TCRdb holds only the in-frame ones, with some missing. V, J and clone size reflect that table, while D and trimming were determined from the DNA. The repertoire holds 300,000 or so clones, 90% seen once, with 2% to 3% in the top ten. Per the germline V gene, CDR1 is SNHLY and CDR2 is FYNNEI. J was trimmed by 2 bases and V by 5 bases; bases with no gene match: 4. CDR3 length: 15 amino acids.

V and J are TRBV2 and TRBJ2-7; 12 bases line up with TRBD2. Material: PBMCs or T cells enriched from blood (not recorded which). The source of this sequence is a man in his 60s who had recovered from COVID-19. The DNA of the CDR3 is TGTGCCAGCAGTCCGACTAGCGGGGGCCCCTACGAGCAGTACTTC. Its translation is CASSPTSGGPYEQYF. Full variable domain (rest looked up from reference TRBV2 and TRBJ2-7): EPEVTQTPSHQVTQMGQEVILRCVPISNHLYFYWYRQILGQKVEFLVSFYNNEISEKSEIFDDQFSVERPDGSNFTLKIRSTKLEDSAMYFCASSPTSGGPYEQYFGPGTRLTVT.